The TCR beta chain under discussion was sequenced for a study of cytomegalovirus exposure and HLA in healthy donors. Whole-study findings and limits: In most subjects, TCR beta sequences reportedly gave accurate predictions of HLA-A and HLA-B alleles.

In the PCR, 60 Vbeta and 13 Jbeta primers were used. Some clones are missing from TCRdb's copy, which holds only in-frame ones; the method was immunoSEQ multiplex PCR. The sample holds some 110,000 clones, 60% to 80% seen once. The V segment lost 1 base and the J segment 2 bases; nucleotides outside the gene matches: 17. The germline gives CDR1 SGHNT, CDR2 YYREEE (reference sequence). This CDR3 comprises 19 residues. Turning to this clone: The target antigen is unknown.

The receptor's source is a man aged 50-60 years in good health and CMV-seropositive. The chain carries TRBV5-4 and TRBJ2-7; 8 bases are a match to TRBD2. Sample: PBMCs. CDR3 nucleotide sequence: TGTGCCAGCAGCTTGAGCAGGCCCAGAGCGGGAGAAAAACCCTACGAGCAGTACTTC. Translation: CASSLSRPRAGEKPYEQYF.